Sequencing of this T cell receptor beta chain was carried out in a study of T cells in Graves' hyperthyroidism and ophthalmopathy. Study-wide context: Peripheral blood was acquired at first diagnosis, ahead of any therapy whatsoever.

Amplified regions were TCR beta CDR3 sequences from RNA transcripts. First-round RT-PCR of the TCR CDR3 relied on the HTBI primer set. Each CDR3 protein gets one entry after TCRdb re-called the multiplex PCR reads with MiXCR. The sample has some 460,000 distinct CDR3 sequences, 15% to 19% seen once. At least ten counts were recorded for this clonotype. This CDR3 comprises 18 residues. After removal of 6 bases from V and 0 bases from J, the junction contained 11 bases not matched to a gene. The germline V gene encodes CDR1 MNHNS and CDR2 SASEGT. This chain connects TRBV6-1 to TRBJ2-2; TRBD2 agrees at 9 bases. The specimen sequenced was blood. The receptor's source is a woman aged 18-29 years with Graves' hyperthyroidism. Here the CDR3 reads CASSLRGSGGSNTGELFF. In nucleotides, the CDR3 is TGTGCCAGCAGCCTCCGGGGTAGCGGGGGCTCGAACACCGGGGAGCTGTTTTTT.